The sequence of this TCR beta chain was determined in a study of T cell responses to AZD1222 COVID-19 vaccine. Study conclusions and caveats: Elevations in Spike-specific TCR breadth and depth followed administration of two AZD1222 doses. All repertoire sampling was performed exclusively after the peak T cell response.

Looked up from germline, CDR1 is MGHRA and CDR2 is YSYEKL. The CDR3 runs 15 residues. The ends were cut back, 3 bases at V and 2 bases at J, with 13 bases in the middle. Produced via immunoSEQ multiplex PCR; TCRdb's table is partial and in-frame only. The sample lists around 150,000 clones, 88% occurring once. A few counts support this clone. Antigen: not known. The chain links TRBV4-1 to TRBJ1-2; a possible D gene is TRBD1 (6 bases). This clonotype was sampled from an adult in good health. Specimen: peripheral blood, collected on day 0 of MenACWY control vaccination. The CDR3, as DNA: TGCGCCAGCAGCCAGCTACAGGGCCCGAACTATGGCTACACCTTC. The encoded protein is CASSQLQGPNYGYTF.